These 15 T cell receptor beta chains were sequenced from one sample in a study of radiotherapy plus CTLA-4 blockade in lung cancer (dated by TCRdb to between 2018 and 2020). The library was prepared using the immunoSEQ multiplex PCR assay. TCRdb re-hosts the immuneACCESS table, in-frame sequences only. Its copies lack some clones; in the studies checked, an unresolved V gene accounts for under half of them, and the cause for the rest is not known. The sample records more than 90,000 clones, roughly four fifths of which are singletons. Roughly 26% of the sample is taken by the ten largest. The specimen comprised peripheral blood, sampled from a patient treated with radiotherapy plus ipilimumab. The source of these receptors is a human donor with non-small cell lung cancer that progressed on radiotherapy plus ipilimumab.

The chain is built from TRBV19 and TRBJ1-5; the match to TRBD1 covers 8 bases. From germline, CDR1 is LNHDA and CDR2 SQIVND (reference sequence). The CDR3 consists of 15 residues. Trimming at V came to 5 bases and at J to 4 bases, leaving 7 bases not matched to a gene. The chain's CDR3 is CASSSGTGQNQPQHF. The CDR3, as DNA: TGTGCCAGTAGTTCCGGGACAGGCCAGAATCAGCCCCAGCATTTT.

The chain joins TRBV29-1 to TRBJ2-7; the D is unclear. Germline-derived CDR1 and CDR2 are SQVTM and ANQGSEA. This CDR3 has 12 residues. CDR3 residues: CSRRLSSYEQYF. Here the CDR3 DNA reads TGCAGTAGACGGTTAAGCTCCTACGAGCAGTACTTC.

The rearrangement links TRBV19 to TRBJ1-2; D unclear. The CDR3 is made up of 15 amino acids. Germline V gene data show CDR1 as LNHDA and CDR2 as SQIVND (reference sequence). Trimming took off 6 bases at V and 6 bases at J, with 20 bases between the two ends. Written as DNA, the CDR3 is TGTGCCAGTAGATTTTCCGGTCTTAAGCTCCATGGCTACACCTTC. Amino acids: CASRFSGLKLHGYTF.

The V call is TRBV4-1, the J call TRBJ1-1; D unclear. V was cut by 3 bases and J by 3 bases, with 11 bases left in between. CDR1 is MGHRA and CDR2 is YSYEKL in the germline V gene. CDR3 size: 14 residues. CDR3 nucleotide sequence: TGCGCCAGCAGCCACACCACACAGTACACTGAAGCTTTCTTT. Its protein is CASSHTTQYTEAFF.

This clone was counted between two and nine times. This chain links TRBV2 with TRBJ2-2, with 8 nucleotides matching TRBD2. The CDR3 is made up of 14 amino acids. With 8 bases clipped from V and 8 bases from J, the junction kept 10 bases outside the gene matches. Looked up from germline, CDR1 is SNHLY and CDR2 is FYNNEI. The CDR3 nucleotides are TGTGCCAGCCTCGGGACTAGAGGGAGAGGGGAGCTGTTTTTT. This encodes CASLGTRGRGELFF.

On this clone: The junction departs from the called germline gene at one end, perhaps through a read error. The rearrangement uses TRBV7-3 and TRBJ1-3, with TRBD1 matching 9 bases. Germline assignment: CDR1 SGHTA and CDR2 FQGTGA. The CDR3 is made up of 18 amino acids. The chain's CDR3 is CDSSLLGQGGPGGNTIYF. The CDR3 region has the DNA TGTGACAGCAGCTTACTGGGACAGGGAGGCCCGGGGGGAAACACCATATATTTT.

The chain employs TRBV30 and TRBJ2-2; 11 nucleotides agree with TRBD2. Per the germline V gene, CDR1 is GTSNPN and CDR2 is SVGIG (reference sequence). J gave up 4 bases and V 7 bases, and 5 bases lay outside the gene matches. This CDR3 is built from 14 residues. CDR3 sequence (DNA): TGTGCCTTTACTAGCGGGAGTCTCACCGGGGAGCTGTTTTTT. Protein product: CAFTSGSLTGELFF.

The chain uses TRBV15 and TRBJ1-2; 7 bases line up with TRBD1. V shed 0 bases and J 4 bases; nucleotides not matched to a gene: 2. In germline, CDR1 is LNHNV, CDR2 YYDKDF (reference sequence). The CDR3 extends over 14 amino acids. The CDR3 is CATSRDRGGYGYTF. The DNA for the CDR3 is TGTGCCACCAGCAGAGACAGGGGGGGCTATGGCTACACCTTC.

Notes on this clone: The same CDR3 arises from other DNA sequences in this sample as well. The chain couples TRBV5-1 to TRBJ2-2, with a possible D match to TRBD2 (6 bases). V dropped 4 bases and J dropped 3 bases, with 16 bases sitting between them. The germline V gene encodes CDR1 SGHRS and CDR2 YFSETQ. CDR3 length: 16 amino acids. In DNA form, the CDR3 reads TGCGCCAGCAGCACCCGGGACTCCCTTTACACCGGGGAGCTGTTTTTT. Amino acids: CASSTRDSLYTGELFF.

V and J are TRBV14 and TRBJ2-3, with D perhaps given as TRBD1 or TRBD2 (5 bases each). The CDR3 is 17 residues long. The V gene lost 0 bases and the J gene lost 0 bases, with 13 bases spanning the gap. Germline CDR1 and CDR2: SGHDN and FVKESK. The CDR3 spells CASSQDFVGTSTDTQYF. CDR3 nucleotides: TGTGCCAGCAGCCAAGATTTTGTGGGGACCAGCACAGATACGCAGTATTTT.

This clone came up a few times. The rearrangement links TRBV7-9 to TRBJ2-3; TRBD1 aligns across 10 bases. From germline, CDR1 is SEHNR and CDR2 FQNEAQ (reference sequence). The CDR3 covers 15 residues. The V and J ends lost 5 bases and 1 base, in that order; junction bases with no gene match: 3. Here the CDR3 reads CASSDGTGGTDTQYF. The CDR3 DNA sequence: TGTGCCAGCAGCGATGGGACAGGGGGCACAGATACGCAGTATTTT.

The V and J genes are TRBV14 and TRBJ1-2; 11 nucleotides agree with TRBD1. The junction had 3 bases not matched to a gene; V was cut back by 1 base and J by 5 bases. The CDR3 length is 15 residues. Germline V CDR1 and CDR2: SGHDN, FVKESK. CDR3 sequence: CASSQADRGQYGYTF. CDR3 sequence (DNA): TGTGCCAGCAGCCAAGCGGACAGGGGGCAATATGGCTACACCTTC.

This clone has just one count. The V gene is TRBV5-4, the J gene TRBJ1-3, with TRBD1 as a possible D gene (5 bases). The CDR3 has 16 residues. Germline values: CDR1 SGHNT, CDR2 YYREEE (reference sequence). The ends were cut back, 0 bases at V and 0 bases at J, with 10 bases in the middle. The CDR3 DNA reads TGTGCCAGCAGCTTGGGGCCAGGGAGCTCTGGAAACACCATATATTTT. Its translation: CASSLGPGSSGNTIYF.

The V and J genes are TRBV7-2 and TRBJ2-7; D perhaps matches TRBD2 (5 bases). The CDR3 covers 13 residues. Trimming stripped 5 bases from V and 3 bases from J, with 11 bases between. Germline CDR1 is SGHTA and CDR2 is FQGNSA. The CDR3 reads CASSVSGDYEQYF. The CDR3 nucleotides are TGTGCCAGCAGCGTAAGCGGAGACTACGAGCAGTACTTC.

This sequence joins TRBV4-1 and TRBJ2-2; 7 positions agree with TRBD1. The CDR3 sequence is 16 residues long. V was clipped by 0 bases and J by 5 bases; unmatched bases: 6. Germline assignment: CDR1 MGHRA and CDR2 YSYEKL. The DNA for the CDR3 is TGCGCCAGCAGCCAAGACGTGAGGGGGCTAACCGGGGAGCTGTTTTTT. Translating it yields CASSQDVRGLTGELFF.